Given below is one TCR beta chain in context. Its specificity is not known. This sample was included in a study of T cell repertoires in cytomegalovirus infection. As for the study in general: Carrying CMV and the relevant HLA type showed in public TCR beta signatures. Study-level points and caveats: CMV carriers having the relevant HLA were flagged by cumulative public TCR beta family frequency. Clonotypes of TCR beta that were HLA-C-restricted and CMV-specific dominated the ex vivo response.

MiXCR, run by TCRdb on the reads, gives a single entry per CDR3 protein. The sample includes about 230,000 distinct CDR3 sequences, approximately 22% seen only once; the top ten take about 20%. The sequencing sample was made of CD8+ T cells from PBMCs. The sequence was obtained from a human donor in good health (CMV status not recorded). Some clones in this sample may be carry-over from other donors' samples.

CDR3 in amino acids: CASSLSTGGGETQYF. DNA of the CDR3: TGTGCCAGCAGTTTATCTACAGGGGGCGGAGAGACCCAGTACTTC. J is TRBJ2-5 and V is TRBV27, with 9 bases that match TRBD1. The CDR3 extends over 15 amino acids. Per the germline V gene, CDR1 is MNHEY and CDR2 is SMNVEV (reference sequence). With V trimmed by 0 bases and J by 4 bases, 3 bases remained unmatched.